This T cell receptor beta chain appears in the sequencing data of a study of T cell changes during pregnancy in multiple sclerosis. Sequencing used immunoSEQ multiplex PCR; TCRdb keeps in-frame clones, though not all of them. This repertoire shows tens of thousands of clones, about 91% found once; its top ten account for about 0.21%. The CDR3 totals 14 residues. The J segment lost 9 bases and the V segment lost 3 bases, leaving 6 bases of the junction unmatched. Germline V lookup: CDR1 SQVTM, CDR2 ANQGSEA. The starting material was CD4+ T cells from peripheral blood mononuclear cells, obtained in the second trimester of pregnancy. This TCR derives from a female donor with multiple sclerosis, enrolled in a pregnancy study. The chain has TRBV29-1 and TRBJ2-1, with 12 bases identical to TRBD2. Written as DNA, the CDR3 is TGCAGCGTTGATGCGAGACTAGCGGGAGTTGAGCAGTTCTTC. This translates into CSVDARLAGVEQFF.